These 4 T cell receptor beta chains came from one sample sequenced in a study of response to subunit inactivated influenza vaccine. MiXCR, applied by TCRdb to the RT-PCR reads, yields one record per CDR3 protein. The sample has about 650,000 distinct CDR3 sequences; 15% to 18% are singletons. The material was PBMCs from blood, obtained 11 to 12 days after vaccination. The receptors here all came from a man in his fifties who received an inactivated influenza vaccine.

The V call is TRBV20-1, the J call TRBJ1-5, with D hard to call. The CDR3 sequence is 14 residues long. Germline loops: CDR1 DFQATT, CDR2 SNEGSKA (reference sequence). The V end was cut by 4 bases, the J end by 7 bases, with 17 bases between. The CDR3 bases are TGCAGTGCTAACAAACCCGCGGGTGTGCAGCCCCAGCATTTT. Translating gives CSANKPAGVQPQHF.

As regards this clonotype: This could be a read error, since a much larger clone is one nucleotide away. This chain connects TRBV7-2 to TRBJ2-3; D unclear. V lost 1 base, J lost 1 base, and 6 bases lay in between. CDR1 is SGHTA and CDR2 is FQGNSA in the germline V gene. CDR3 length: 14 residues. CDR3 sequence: CASSLGMGTDTQYF. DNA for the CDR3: TGTGCCAGCAGCTTAGGGATGGGCACAGATACGCAGTATTTT.

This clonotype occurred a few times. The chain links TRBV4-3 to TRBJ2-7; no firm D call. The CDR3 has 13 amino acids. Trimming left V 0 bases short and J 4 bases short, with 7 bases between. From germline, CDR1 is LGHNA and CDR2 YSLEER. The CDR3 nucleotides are TGCGCCAGCAGCCAAGAACGCCTATACGAGCAGTACTTC. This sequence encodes CASSQERLYEQYF.

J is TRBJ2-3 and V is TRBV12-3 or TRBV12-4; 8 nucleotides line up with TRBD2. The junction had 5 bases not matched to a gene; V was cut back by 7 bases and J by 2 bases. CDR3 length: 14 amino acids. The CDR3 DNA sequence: TGTGCCAGCACCGATAGCGGGATCACAGATACGCAGTATTTT. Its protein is CASTDSGITDTQYF.